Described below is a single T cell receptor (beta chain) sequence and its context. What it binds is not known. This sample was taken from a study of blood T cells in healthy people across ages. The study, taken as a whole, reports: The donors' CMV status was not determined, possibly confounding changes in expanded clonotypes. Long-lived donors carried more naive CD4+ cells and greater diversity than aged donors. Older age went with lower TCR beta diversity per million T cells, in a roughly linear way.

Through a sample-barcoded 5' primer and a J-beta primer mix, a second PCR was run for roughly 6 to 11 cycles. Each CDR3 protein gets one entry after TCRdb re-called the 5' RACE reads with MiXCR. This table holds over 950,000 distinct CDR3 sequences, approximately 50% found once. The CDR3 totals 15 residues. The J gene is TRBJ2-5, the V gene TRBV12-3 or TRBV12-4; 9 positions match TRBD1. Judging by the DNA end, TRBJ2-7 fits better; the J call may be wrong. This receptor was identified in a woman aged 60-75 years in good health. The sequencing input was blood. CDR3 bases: TGTGCCAGCAGGTGGCGGGACAGGGCCATAGCCGAGCAGTACTTC. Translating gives CASRWRDRAIAEQYF.